This T cell receptor (beta chain) was observed in a study of blood T cell repertoires in COVID-19. Whole-study context: All recovered Cohort 3 donors got two negative PCRs, got clearance, or saw symptom resolution.

The authors' processing: Counts of nucleated cells, estimated from reference gene primer amplification, were obtained. TCRdb's copy holds only in-frame clones and misses some; the assay was immunoSEQ multiplex PCR. The DNA gave D and trimming, while V, J and clone size come from that table. The sample carries about 190,000 clones, about 88% recorded once. CDR3 size: 13 residues. V was clipped by 3 bases and J by 4 bases, with 7 bases between them. In terms of age and location, participants ranged from roughly 18 to 100 years and lived in about two dozen US areas. This chain connects TRBV23-1 to TRBJ1-5, with a tentative D call TRBD1 (5 bases). TRBV23-1 is designated an ORF whose function remains uncertain. This clonotype was obtained from a woman between 35 and 50 years old in a cohort exposed to, infected with or recovered from COVID-19 (not recorded which). Material for sequencing was PBMCs or T cells enriched from blood (not recorded which). The CDR3 DNA reads as TGCGCCAGCAGTCAGGGGGGAAATCAGCCCCAGCATTTT. Its translation: CASSQGGNQPQHF.